This passage covers 3 T cell receptor beta chains from one sample sequenced in a study of T cell responses to AZD1222 COVID-19 vaccine (dated by TCRdb to the early 2020s). Receptors were amplified or captured by the immunoSEQ multiplex PCR assay. In its TCRdb copy, this immuneACCESS table keeps in-frame sequences only and misses some clones. Where compared with another copy, unresolved V genes explain less than half of these, and the others have no known cause. The sample table records approximately 170,000 clones; more than 85% of these occur just once. Together, the top ten hold 4.4% of the sample. This sample's time point label indicates: baseline before first vaccination. Sequences were derived from peripheral blood, sampled on day 0 of AZD1222 vaccination. These receptor sequences come from an adult in good health.

This chain joins TRBV29-1 and TRBJ2-3; 11 bases line up with TRBD2. CDR3 length: 15 residues. The germline CDR1 and CDR2 sequences are SQVTM and ANQGSEA. V lost 6 bases, J lost 2 bases, and 7 bases stayed unmatched. The CDR3, as DNA: TGCAGCGTCCCTGGGACTAGCGGTTTCACAGATACGCAGTATTTT. It codes for CSVPGTSGFTDTQYF.

A remark on this clone: The junction departs from the called germline gene at one end, perhaps through a read error. This chain connects TRBV7-7 to TRBJ2-7; the match to TRBD2 covers 7 bases. The CDR3 totals 12 residues. From germline, CDR1 is SSHAT and CDR2 FNYEAQ (reference sequence). The CDR3 reads CASSSTGGEQYF. Written as DNA, the CDR3 is TGTGCTAGCAGCTCAACGGGGGGCGAGCAGTACTTC.

V is TRBV27 and J is TRBJ2-6, with a possible D match to TRBD1 (5 bases). CDR3 length equals 19 residues. Trimming pared 6 bases from V and 1 base from J, leaving 22 bases between. Germline values: CDR1 MNHEY, CDR2 SMNVEV (reference sequence). The CDR3: CASRRRVGQHVSGANVLTF. DNA of the CDR3: TGTGCCAGCAGACGAAGAGTTGGACAACATGTTTCTGGGGCCAACGTCCTGACTTTC.